These T cell receptor beta chains were read from a single sample in a study of blood T cell repertoires in COVID-19. Profiling relied on immunoSEQ multiplex PCR, and the TCRdb table lists in-frame clones only, not all of them. The top ten clones hold 27% of a sample with approximately 220,000 clones, 75% to 90% of them seen once. Sequencing used peripheral blood. All receptors derive from a middle-aged man with acute or convalescent COVID-19. The CDR3 runs from the conserved cysteine through the conserved F or W. Fields, in order: D gene, clone size, V gene, CDR3 length, J gene, CDR3 DNA, CDR3 protein. A D gene is named only where the DNA matches it firmly. The size field is filled for only some rows; it gives once, few, many or a size class.

d_gene: TRBD1
abundance: -
v_gene: TRBV2
len: 12
j_gene: TRBJ2-7
CDR3nt: TGTGCCAGCAGGGACAGGGGACCCTCGCAGTACTTC
CDR3aa: CASRDRGPSQYF

d_gene: TRBD1
abundance: -
v_gene: TRBV4-2
len: 15
j_gene: TRBJ1-2
CDR3nt: TGTGCCAGCAGCCAAGATACAGGGGGAGGGTATGGCTACACCTTC
CDR3aa: CASSQDTGGGYGYTF

d_gene: TRBD1
abundance: -
v_gene: TRBV9
len: 13
j_gene: TRBJ1-1
CDR3nt: TGTGCCAGCAGCGTCACAGGGGCGGGGGAAGCTTTCTTT
CDR3aa: CASSVTGAGEAFF

d_gene: -
abundance: -
v_gene: TRBV7-8
len: 15
j_gene: TRBJ2-7
CDR3nt: TGTGCCAGCAGCCTCCCGGCCGGGGGAGACGGCGAGCAGTACTTC
CDR3aa: CASSLPAGGDGEQYF

d_gene: TRBD1
abundance: -
v_gene: TRBV5-1
len: 15
j_gene: TRBJ1-1
CDR3nt: TGCGCCAGCAGCTGGGGAAGGGACAGGGGGACTGAAGCTTTCTTT
CDR3aa: CASSWGRDRGTEAFF

d_gene: TRBD2
abundance: once
v_gene: TRBV18
len: 15
j_gene: TRBJ2-3
CDR3nt: TGTGCCAGCTCACCTTCGAGCGGGAGCCCAGATACGCAGTATTTT
CDR3aa: CASSPSSGSPDTQYF

d_gene: -
abundance: -
v_gene: TRBV6-5
len: 16
j_gene: TRBJ1-2
CDR3nt: TGTGCCAGCAGTTACTCCGGAGTGATCTCGATGGAAGGCTACACCTTC
CDR3aa: CASSYSGVISMEGYTF

d_gene: -
abundance: -
v_gene: TRBV7-9
len: 16
j_gene: TRBJ2-7
CDR3nt: TGTGCCAGCAGCTTACAACGCGGGAAGCACCGGTACGAGCAGTACTTC
CDR3aa: CASSLQRGKHRYEQYF

d_gene: -
abundance: -
v_gene: TRBV5-1
len: 13
j_gene: TRBJ2-1
CDR3nt: TGCGCCAGCAGCTTACGGGAGAGGGGTGAGCAGTTCTTC
CDR3aa: CASSLRERGEQFF

d_gene: -
abundance: -
v_gene: TRBV19
len: 14
j_gene: TRBJ2-2
CDR3nt: TGTGCCAGTAGTACAGGGGTGGACACCGGGGAGCTGTTTTTT
CDR3aa: CASSTGVDTGELFF

d_gene: -
abundance: -
v_gene: TRBV20-1
len: 11
j_gene: TRBJ1-2
CDR3nt: TGCAGTGCAGGAGTGGGCTATGGCTACACCTTC
CDR3aa: CSAGVGYGYTF

d_gene: TRBD2
abundance: few
v_gene: TRBV24-1
len: 16
j_gene: TRBJ2-1
CDR3nt: TGTGCCACCAGTGAGACGACTAGCGGGAGGGCCGATGAGCAGTTCTTC
CDR3aa: CATSETTSGRADEQFF

d_gene: TRBD1
abundance: -
v_gene: TRBV5-1
len: 14
j_gene: TRBJ2-7
CDR3nt: TGCGCCAGCAGCCCAGGACAGGGGGCGAGAGAGCAGTACTTC
CDR3aa: CASSPGQGAREQYF

d_gene: TRBD1
abundance: -
v_gene: TRBV5-4
len: 15
j_gene: TRBJ1-2
CDR3nt: TGTGCCAGCAAAAGCATTACAGGGGGCGACTATGGCTACACCTTC
CDR3aa: CASKSITGGDYGYTF

d_gene: TRBD2
abundance: -
v_gene: TRBV4-1
len: 18
j_gene: TRBJ2-1
CDR3nt: TGCGCCAGCAGCCATGAAGAAGGATTAGCGGGAGGCTACAATGAGCAGTTCTTC
CDR3aa: CASSHEEGLAGGYNEQFF

d_gene: -
abundance: -
v_gene: TRBV28
len: 14
j_gene: TRBJ1-1
CDR3nt: TGTGCCAGCAGATCACAGGGTTTGTTCACTGAAGCTTTCTTT
CDR3aa: CASRSQGLFTEAFF

d_gene: -
abundance: once
v_gene: TRBV7-9
len: 14
j_gene: TRBJ2-7
CDR3nt: TGTGCCAGCAGCTTAAAGCGGGTCTCCTACGAGCAGTACTTC
CDR3aa: CASSLKRVSYEQYF